These T cell receptor beta chains were read from a single sample in a study of blood T cell repertoires in COVID-19. Some clones are missing from TCRdb's copy, which holds only in-frame ones; the method was immunoSEQ multiplex PCR. This sample has some 170,000 clones, with over 85% found just once. Sequencing used peripheral blood. The receptors come from a man in his sixties with active or convalescent COVID-19. Each CDR3 is given with its conserved first and last residue. Each record gives: V gene, clone size, J gene, D gene, CDR3 protein, CDR3 DNA. A D gene is named only where the DNA matches it firmly. A row's size may be missing; if present it is once, few, many or a size class.

v_gene: TRBV19
abundance: -
j_gene: TRBJ2-5
d_gene: TRBD1
CDR3aa: CASSNRTGRNRETQYF
CDR3nt: TGTGCCAGTAGTAATCGGACAGGGCGGAATCGAGAGACCCAGTACTTC

v_gene: TRBV7-2
abundance: -
j_gene: TRBJ2-1
d_gene: TRBD2
CDR3aa: CASSSGLFKFF
CDR3nt: TGTGCCAGCAGCTCGGGACTATTCAAGTTCTTC

v_gene: TRBV6-5
abundance: -
j_gene: TRBJ1-1
d_gene: -
CDR3aa: CASSSELSHRAFF
CDR3nt: TGTGCCAGCAGCTCGGAATTAAGCCACAGGGCTTTCTTT

v_gene: TRBV19
abundance: few
j_gene: TRBJ1-5
d_gene: -
CDR3aa: CASSIQYSNQPQHF
CDR3nt: TGTGCCAGTAGTATTCAGTATAGCAATCAGCCCCAGCATTTT

v_gene: TRBV5-6
abundance: -
j_gene: TRBJ1-4
d_gene: -
CDR3aa: CASSLDPSLQDNEKLFF
CDR3nt: TGTGCCAGCAGCTTGGACCCCTCCCTACAGGATAATGAAAAACTGTTTTTT

v_gene: TRBV7-2
abundance: -
j_gene: TRBJ2-7
d_gene: TRBD1
CDR3aa: CASSIVGTEPYEQYF
CDR3nt: TGTGCCAGCAGCATAGTCGGGACAGAACCCTACGAGCAGTACTTC

v_gene: TRBV10-2
abundance: -
j_gene: TRBJ2-7
d_gene: TRBD2
CDR3aa: CASSYLGTSGSYEQYF
CDR3nt: TGCGCCAGCAGTTACCTCGGGACTAGCGGCTCCTACGAGCAGTACTTC

v_gene: TRBV19
abundance: -
j_gene: TRBJ2-7
d_gene: TRBD1
CDR3aa: CASSPPDRSSYEQYF
CDR3nt: TGTGCCAGTAGTCCGCCGGACAGGAGCTCCTACGAGCAGTACTTC

v_gene: TRBV7-2
abundance: -
j_gene: TRBJ2-5
d_gene: TRBD2
CDR3aa: CASSLRPAGGNQETQYF
CDR3nt: TGTGCCAGCAGCTTAAGGCCCGCGGGGGGGAATCAGGAGACCCAGTACTTC

v_gene: TRBV5-1
abundance: -
j_gene: TRBJ2-6
d_gene: TRBD1
CDR3aa: CASRDRAPSYSGANVLTF
CDR3nt: TGCGCCAGCAGGGACAGGGCCCCTTCATACTCTGGGGCCAACGTCCTGACTTTC

v_gene: TRBV7-8
abundance: -
j_gene: TRBJ2-2
d_gene: -
CDR3aa: CASSPPPRATGELFF
CDR3nt: TGTGCCAGCAGCCCCCCCCCGAGGGCCACCGGGGAGCTGTTTTTT

v_gene: TRBV7-9
abundance: -
j_gene: TRBJ1-1
d_gene: -
CDR3aa: CASSPIGVRRNTEAFF
CDR3nt: TGTGCCAGCAGCCCAATAGGGGTGAGGAGGAACACTGAAGCTTTCTTT

v_gene: TRBV5-1
abundance: -
j_gene: TRBJ1-5
d_gene: -
CDR3aa: CASRTGPNQPQHF
CDR3nt: TGCGCCAGCCGAACAGGTCCCAATCAGCCCCAGCATTTT

v_gene: TRBV10-1
abundance: -
j_gene: TRBJ2-1
d_gene: TRBD2
CDR3aa: CASSGTGTGLAGESSYNEQFF
CDR3nt: TGCGCCAGCAGCGGCACTGGGACCGGACTAGCGGGAGAGAGCTCCTACAATGAGCAGTTCTTC

v_gene: TRBV7-6
abundance: -
j_gene: TRBJ1-1
d_gene: -
CDR3aa: CASSLEHNTEAFF
CDR3nt: TGTGCCAGCAGCTTAGAGCATAACACTGAAGCTTTCTTT

v_gene: TRBV6-5
abundance: -
j_gene: TRBJ1-3
d_gene: TRBD1
CDR3aa: CASSRQGRGNTIYF
CDR3nt: TGTGCCAGCAGCAGACAGGGTCGTGGAAACACCATATATTTT

v_gene: TRBV18
abundance: -
j_gene: TRBJ1-2
d_gene: -
CDR3aa: CASSPNAGDYGYTF
CDR3nt: TGTGCCAGCTCACCAAATGCTGGAGACTATGGCTACACCTTC

v_gene: TRBV7-2
abundance: -
j_gene: TRBJ2-7
d_gene: -
CDR3aa: CASSTYLNYEQYF
CDR3nt: TGTGCCAGCAGCACCTACCTGAACTACGAGCAGTACTTC

v_gene: TRBV7-9
abundance: -
j_gene: TRBJ2-7
d_gene: -
CDR3aa: CASSLSFSNEQYF
CDR3nt: TGTGCCAGCAGCTTATCTTTCAGTAACGAGCAGTACTTC

v_gene: TRBV12-3/TRBV12-4
abundance: few
j_gene: TRBJ1-5
d_gene: -
CDR3aa: CASSFRGGQPQHF
CDR3nt: TGTGCCAGCAGTTTCAGGGGTGGTCAGCCCCAGCATTTT

v_gene: TRBV11-2
abundance: -
j_gene: TRBJ2-5
d_gene: -
CDR3aa: CASSLAYPSLQGRRETQYF
CDR3nt: TGTGCCAGCAGCTTAGCTTATCCCTCCTTACAGGGTAGACGAGAGACCCAGTACTTC

v_gene: TRBV6-2/TRBV6-3
abundance: once
j_gene: TRBJ2-7
d_gene: TRBD2
CDR3aa: CASSSGLAPHSYEQYF
CDR3nt: TGTGCCAGCAGTTCGGGACTAGCGCCCCACTCCTACGAGCAGTACTTC

v_gene: TRBV5-4
abundance: -
j_gene: TRBJ1-1
d_gene: -
CDR3aa: CASSLGGVGNTEAFF
CDR3nt: TGTGCCAGCAGCTTGGGGGGAGTAGGGAACACTGAAGCTTTCTTT

v_gene: TRBV18
abundance: -
j_gene: TRBJ2-5
d_gene: -
CDR3aa: CASSPPGSQETQYF
CDR3nt: TGTGCCAGCTCACCACCGGGCAGCCAAGAGACCCAGTACTTC

v_gene: TRBV4-1
abundance: once
j_gene: TRBJ2-1
d_gene: -
CDR3aa: CASSRSGEQFF
CDR3nt: TGCGCCAGCAGCCGATCGGGTGAGCAGTTCTTC

v_gene: TRBV10-3
abundance: -
j_gene: TRBJ1-1
d_gene: TRBD1
CDR3aa: CAISEWQGATEAFF
CDR3nt: TGTGCCATCAGTGAGTGGCAGGGGGCAACTGAAGCTTTCTTT

v_gene: TRBV12-3/TRBV12-4
abundance: -
j_gene: TRBJ2-1
d_gene: TRBD1
CDR3aa: CAGCRGRGNEQFF
CDR3nt: TGTGCCGGCTGCCGGGGCAGGGGGAATGAGCAGTTCTTC

v_gene: TRBV24-1
abundance: -
j_gene: TRBJ2-3
d_gene: TRBD1
CDR3aa: CATSDPGGISTDTQYF
CDR3nt: TGTGCCACCAGTGATCCAGGGGGAATTTCAACAGATACGCAGTATTTT

v_gene: TRBV27
abundance: -
j_gene: TRBJ2-7
d_gene: TRBD1
CDR3aa: CASSLTGTGFPYEQYF
CDR3nt: TGTGCCAGCAGTTTGACCGGGACAGGGTTCCCCTACGAGCAGTACTTC

v_gene: TRBV6-5
abundance: -
j_gene: TRBJ2-7
d_gene: TRBD1
CDR3aa: CASSRDRDYEQYF
CDR3nt: TGTGCCAGCAGTCGGGACAGGGACTACGAGCAGTACTTC

v_gene: TRBV19
abundance: -
j_gene: TRBJ2-1
d_gene: TRBD2
CDR3aa: CASSISSGSSTYNEQFF
CDR3nt: TGTGCCAGTAGTATATCCAGCGGGAGTAGCACCTACAATGAGCAGTTCTTC

v_gene: TRBV5-1
abundance: -
j_gene: TRBJ2-2
d_gene: TRBD1
CDR3aa: CASSTGTGNTGELFF
CDR3nt: TGCGCCAGCAGCACCGGGACAGGGAACACCGGGGAGCTGTTTTTT

v_gene: TRBV11-2
abundance: -
j_gene: TRBJ2-2
d_gene: -
CDR3aa: CASSLRSGGGDANTGELFF
CDR3nt: TGTGCCAGCAGCTTAAGGTCCGGAGGGGGGGACGCGAACACCGGGGAGCTGTTTTTT

v_gene: TRBV3-1/TRBV3-2
abundance: -
j_gene: TRBJ2-2
d_gene: -
CDR3aa: CASSQAVVTGELFF
CDR3nt: TGTGCCAGCAGCCAAGCGGTCGTAACCGGGGAGCTGTTTTTT

v_gene: TRBV2
abundance: once
j_gene: TRBJ1-5
d_gene: -
CDR3aa: CASSEVTGNQPQHF
CDR3nt: TGTGCCAGCAGTGAAGTTACAGGGAATCAGCCCCAGCATTTT

v_gene: TRBV28
abundance: -
j_gene: TRBJ2-4
d_gene: -
CDR3aa: CASSLFQGTAKNIQYF
CDR3nt: TGTGCCAGCAGTTTATTCCAGGGAACGGCCAAAAACATTCAGTACTTC

v_gene: TRBV11-2
abundance: -
j_gene: TRBJ2-7
d_gene: -
CDR3aa: CASSKNSYEQYF
CDR3nt: TGTGCCAGCAGCAAGAACAGTTACGAGCAGTACTTC

v_gene: TRBV11-2
abundance: few
j_gene: TRBJ2-7
d_gene: -
CDR3aa: CASSLAGGTSYEQYF
CDR3nt: TGTGCCAGCAGCTTAGCGGGGGGCACCTCCTACGAGCAGTACTTC

v_gene: TRBV20-1
abundance: -
j_gene: TRBJ2-3
d_gene: -
CDR3aa: CSARVTDTQYF
CDR3nt: TGCAGTGCTAGAGTAACAGATACGCAGTATTTT

v_gene: TRBV6-5
abundance: -
j_gene: TRBJ1-4
d_gene: -
CDR3aa: CASRSANEKLFF
CDR3nt: TGTGCCAGCCGGTCGGCTAATGAAAAACTGTTTTTT

v_gene: TRBV30
abundance: -
j_gene: TRBJ1-3
d_gene: -
CDR3aa: CAWSTGAGNTIYF
CDR3nt: TGTGCCTGGAGTACGGGGGCTGGAAACACCATATATTTT

v_gene: TRBV11-3
abundance: -
j_gene: TRBJ2-3
d_gene: TRBD2
CDR3aa: CASSSSGYTQYF
CDR3nt: TGTGCCAGCAGTTCTAGCGGGTATACGCAGTATTTT

v_gene: TRBV11-2
abundance: -
j_gene: TRBJ1-1
d_gene: -
CDR3aa: CASSLGRVAEAFF
CDR3nt: TGTGCCAGCAGCTTAGGCAGGGTAGCTGAAGCTTTCTTT